The 5 T cell receptor beta chains below come from one sample, sequenced in a study of blood T cell repertoires in COVID-19. Sequencing was performed with immunoSEQ multiplex PCR; in TCRdb, only in-frame clones are kept and a portion is missing. The sample includes approximately 500,000 clones, 88% of them seen just once. Sequencing was done on a sample of PBMCs or T cells enriched from blood (not recorded which). The receptors come from a woman in her thirties or forties who had recovered from COVID-19.

The genes are TRBV4-3 and TRBJ2-7; 9 nucleotides match TRBD1. The germline gives CDR1 LGHNA, CDR2 YSLEER. The CDR3 runs to 16 residues. V lost 0 bases and J lost 4; bases outside the gene matches: 7. CDR3 sequence: CASSQDSYRGQYEQYF. CDR3 in DNA: TGCGCCAGCAGCCAAGATTCTTACAGGGGGCAATACGAGCAGTACTTC.

V and J are TRBV5-1 and TRBJ1-3; TRBD1 is a possible D gene (5 bases). Germline V gene data show CDR1 as SGHRS and CDR2 as YFSETQ. The CDR3 spans 16 residues. V was shortened by 4 bases and J by 0 bases, with 14 bases between the two germline ends. CDR3 sequence reads: CASSPGDRPSGNTIYF. Here the CDR3 DNA reads TGCGCCAGCAGCCCGGGGGACCGGCCCTCTGGAAACACCATATATTTT.

CDR3 loop: CASSISTGGTGELFF. The CDR3 DNA follows: TGTGCCAGTAGTATCTCGACAGGGGGAACCGGGGAGCTGTTTTTT. The V gene is TRBV19, the J gene TRBJ2-2, with 9 bases lining up with TRBD1. Germline values: CDR1 LNHDA, CDR2 SQIVND (reference sequence). The V and J ends lost 3 bases and 5 bases, in that order; junction bases with no gene match: 4. The CDR3 consists of 15 residues. The complete variable domain, with remaining parts taken from reference TRBV19 and TRBJ2-2, reads DGGITQSPKYLFRKEGQNVTLSCEQNLNHDAMYWYRQDPGQGLRLIYYSQIVNDFQKGDIAEGYSVSREKKESFPLTVTSAQKNPTAFYLCASSISTGGTGELFFGEGSRLTVL.

This chain links TRBV13 with TRBJ2-3; 10 nucleotides agree with TRBD2. CDR1 and CDR2 (germline): PRHDT, FYEKMQ (reference sequence). This CDR3 is 15 amino acids long. V lost 5 bases to trimming and J lost 1 base; unmatched junction nucleotides: 3. CDR3 protein: CASSPSGSGTDTQYF. CDR3 DNA sequence: TGTGCCAGCAGCCCTAGCGGGAGTGGCACAGATACGCAGTATTTT.

The CDR3 sequence is CASRDKPWRGETQYF. The CDR3, as DNA: TGTGCCAGCCGGGACAAACCCTGGCGGGGGGAGACCCAGTACTTC. This rearrangement joins TRBV6-5 to TRBJ2-5; weak D call: TRBD2 (7 bases). The CDR3 sequence is 15 residues long. Germline V gene data show CDR1 as MNHEY and CDR2 as SVGAGI. V shed 8 bases and J shed 5 bases, with 21 bases lying between them.